The entry below gives a single T cell receptor beta chain sequence along with its context. This entry is derived from a study of blood T cell repertoires in COVID-19. Study summary: The study drew acute and convalescent COVID-19 samples from the United States, Italy and Spain.

Clones were sequenced by immunoSEQ multiplex PCR, and TCRdb holds only the in-frame ones, with some missing. The sample lists 150,000 to 200,000 clones, more than 75% seen once, with approximately 15% in the top ten. The CDR3 has 15 residues. J gave up 0 bases and V 4 bases, and 4 bases lay outside the gene matches. Germline assignment: CDR1 SGDLS and CDR2 YYNGEE. Sequenced sample: PBMCs or T cells enriched from blood (not recorded which). The sequence derives from a woman in her 50s who had recovered from COVID-19. This chain uses TRBV9 with TRBJ2-1; 7 nucleotides line up with TRBD2. For the CDR3, the DNA is TGTGCCAGCAGCACCGGCGGGAGCTCCTACAATGAGCAGTTCTTC. Translation gives CASSTGGSSYNEQFF.